The sequence of this T cell receptor beta chain was determined in a study of cytomegalovirus exposure and HLA in healthy donors. Study context: Counted in an early data release were roughly 81 million unique TCRs from HLA-typed donors.

Points from the study as a whole: A later analysis linked a missense DCLRE1C variant to TCR beta V- and J-gene trimming.

Note on this clone: Its antigen remains unknown.

Use of 60 Vbeta and 13 Jbeta primers characterized the PCR. Assay used: immunoSEQ multiplex PCR; TCRdb lists only in-frame clones, some missing. Of some 140,000 clones listed, roughly four fifths are singletons. Germline CDR1 and CDR2: LNHDA and SQIVND (reference sequence). The CDR3 contains 15 residues. The junction had 7 bases not matched to a gene; V was cut back by 4 bases and J by 4 bases. The sequence came from a female donor in good health and CMV-seropositive. The gene calls are TRBV19 and TRBJ2-7; 10 positions agree with TRBD1. Material: PBMCs. CDR3 in DNA: TGTGCCAGTAGTAACCCCGGGACAGGGGTTTACGAGCAGTACTTC. Its translation: CASSNPGTGVYEQYF. Full variable domain (remainder filled in from reference TRBV19 and TRBJ2-7): DGGITQSPKYLFRKEGQNVTLSCEQNLNHDAMYWYRQDPGQGLRLIYYSQIVNDFQKGDIAEGYSVSREKKESFPLTVTSAQKNPTAFYLCASSNPGTGVYEQYFGPGTRLTVT.